The 16 T cell receptor beta chains presented below share a single source sample, sequenced in a study of pediatric ulcerative colitis. The assay was immunoSEQ multiplex PCR, and TCRdb's table has in-frame clones only and misses some. The data contain about 36,000 clones, around 78% of them singletons. The specimen sequenced was blood. The receptors shown here come from a girl aged 10-17 years with moderate ulcerative colitis.

This clone was counted only a few times. The chain couples TRBV5-6 to TRBJ1-4; D call uncertain. The V end lost 4 bases, the J end lost 0 bases, and 4 bases lay between the germline ends. The V gene's germline CDR1 is SGHDT and CDR2 YYEEEE. The length of the CDR3 is 13 residues. CDR3 sequence (DNA): TGTGCCAGCAGCCTACCAACTAATGAAAAACTGTTTTTT. It codes for CASSLPTNEKLFF.

The chain's CDR3 is CASSYPLTNTQYF. The DNA of the CDR3 is TGTGCCAGCAGTTACCCTCTCACTAATACGCAGTATTTT. The chain combines TRBV28 with TRBJ2-3; D is ambiguous. The germline V gene has CDR1 MDHEN and CDR2 SYDVKM. V shed 4 bases and J shed 7 bases, with 12 bases lying between them. The CDR3 sequence is 13 residues long.

This chain uses TRBV4-1 with TRBJ2-1, with 7 bases that match TRBD1. Trimming took 0 bases from V and 13 from J; bases not matched to a gene: 18. Germline V gives CDR1 MGHRA, CDR2 YSYEKL. The CDR3 sequence is 17 residues long. The CDR3 DNA follows: TGCGCCAGCAGCCAAGATCCGGGCAGGGGGATTGGGAGTGAACAGTTCTTC. Translating gives CASSQDPGRGIGSEQFF.

The chain uses TRBV4-1 and TRBJ1-4, with 9 nucleotides matching TRBD1. Germline CDR1 is MGHRA and CDR2 is YSYEKL. The V segment lost 1 base and the J segment 10 bases; nucleotides outside the gene matches: 7. This CDR3 contains 15 residues. Here the CDR3 reads CASSQVTGGDRKLFF. CDR3 bases: TGCGCCAGCAGCCAAGTAACAGGGGGCGATCGAAAACTGTTTTTT.

The chain links TRBV15 to TRBJ2-6; 8 bases are a match to TRBD1. The germline V gene encodes CDR1 LNHNV and CDR2 YYDKDF (reference sequence). J lost 2 bases, V lost 3 bases, and 6 bases had no gene match. The CDR3 contains 17 residues. The DNA for the CDR3 is TGTGCCACCAGCAGGGTTGGACAGGGAACTGGGGCCAACGTCCTGACTTTC. This encodes CATSRVGQGTGANVLTF.

This rearrangement joins TRBV19 to TRBJ2-1, with D maybe TRBD2 (6 bases). This CDR3 contains 14 residues. V lost 5 bases and J lost 10, with 18 bases in between. Germline CDR1 LNHDA, CDR2 SQIVND (reference sequence). CDR3 residues: CASSVSTSWDEQFF. The CDR3 DNA follows: TGTGCCAGTAGTGTGTCCACTAGCTGGGACGAGCAGTTCTTC.

The gene calls are TRBV6-4 and TRBJ2-1; unclear D gene. The V end was cut by 6 bases, the J end by 5 bases, with 14 bases between. The CDR3 totals 14 residues. Looked up from germline, CDR1 is MRHNA and CDR2 is SNTAGT. The CDR3 DNA reads as TGTGCCAGCAGGACCCCAAGTCCCAACAATGAGCAGTTCTTC. Protein product: CASRTPSPNNEQFF.

V and J are TRBV2 and TRBJ1-1, with D perhaps TRBD1 (5 bases). The CDR3 runs to 13 residues. With 6 bases removed from V and 2 bases from J, the gap between germline ends came to 10 bases. From germline, CDR1 is SNHLY and CDR2 FYNNEI. The CDR3 here is CASSPRVNTEAFF. The CDR3 DNA reads TGTGCCAGCAGCCCCAGGGTCAACACTGAAGCTTTCTTT.

V is TRBV7-9 and J is TRBJ2-3; 9 bases line up with TRBD2. The CDR3 totals 15 residues. CDR1 SEHNR and CDR2 FQNEAQ come from the germline V gene (reference sequence). Trimming removed 5 bases from V and 4 bases from J; junction bases left unmatched: 7. The CDR3 nucleotides are TGTGCCAGCAGCCCCGGCGGGGGGGGCCCAGATACGCAGTATTTT. It encodes CASSPGGGGPDTQYF.

The V gene is TRBV5-1, the J gene TRBJ1-1; 9 bases are a match to TRBD1. Germline trimming cut 4 bases from V and 1 base from J; bases unmatched to any gene: 5. In germline, CDR1 is SGHRS, CDR2 YFSETQ. The CDR3 is 15 residues long. The CDR3 DNA is TGCGCCAGCAGCCCGACAGGGGGTGGGAACACTGAAGCTTTCTTT. Protein: CASSPTGGGNTEAFF.

In its sample, this clone ranks as medium-sized (0.01 to 0.1%). The rearrangement uses TRBV28 and TRBJ2-7; D possibly uses TRBD1 or TRBD2 (6 bases each). Trimming removed 4 bases at V and 5 bases at J, with 9 bases between. CDR1 and CDR2 (germline): MDHEN, SYDVKM. The CDR3 contains 12 residues. CDR3 amino acids: CASSSGGDEQYF. The CDR3 region has the DNA TGTGCCAGCAGTTCCGGGGGCGACGAGCAGTACTTC. The complete variable domain, with remaining parts taken from reference TRBV28 and TRBJ2-7, reads DVKVTQSSRYLVKRTGEKVFLECVQDMDHENMFWYRQDPGLGLRLIYFSYDVKMKEKGDIPEGYSVSREKKERFSLILESASTNQTSMYLCASSSGGDEQYFGPGTRLTVT.

The chain couples TRBV5-5 to TRBJ2-1, with 10 positions matching TRBD2. Losses at the gene ends were 4 bases for V and 12 bases for J; bases not matched to a gene: 16. CDR1 and CDR2 from the germline V gene are SGHKS and YYEKEE (reference sequence). The CDR3 totals 16 residues. This chain's CDR3 is CASSQPIAGGVLGQFF. In DNA form, the CDR3 reads TGTGCCAGCAGCCAACCCATAGCGGGAGGAGTCTTAGGGCAGTTCTTC.

This CDR3 reads CASSSPLLTDTQYF. CDR3 nucleotide sequence: TGTGCCAGCAGTTCGCCTTTACTCACAGATACGCAGTATTTT. V is TRBV6-5 and J is TRBJ2-3; no clear D gene. Trimming shortened V by 4 bases and J by 2 bases, and 10 bases separated the two germline ends. Per the germline V gene, CDR1 is MNHEY and CDR2 is SVGAGI. The CDR3 loop spans 14 amino acids.

This chain connects TRBV7-3 to TRBJ2-5; D is ambiguous. There are 14 residues in the CDR3. The germline gives CDR1 SGHTA, CDR2 FQGTGA. V was pared by 5 bases and J by 5 bases, with 15 bases between. CDR3 amino acids: CASSVLKTLETQYF. In nucleotides, the CDR3 is TGTGCCAGCAGCGTACTTAAGACGCTGGAGACCCAGTACTTC.

This chain uses TRBV25-1 with TRBJ2-1, with D possibly called TRBD1 or TRBD2 (5 bases each). Germline V lookup: CDR1 MGHDK, CDR2 SYGVNS. V was pared by 3 bases and J by 5 bases, with 20 bases between. This CDR3 comprises 17 residues. CDR3 bases: TGTGCCAGCAGTGAGGGTTTGGGGGAGCCGGTACACAATGAGCAGTTCTTC. It translates to CASSEGLGEPVHNEQFF.

This rearrangement joins TRBV6-6 to TRBJ2-1; 10 nucleotides align to TRBD2. Germline CDR1 is MNHNY and CDR2 is SVGAGI (reference sequence). CDR3 length: 15 amino acids. Unmatched junction bases numbered 6, after V lost 5 bases and J lost 5 bases. CDR3 sequence: CASSDGTSVHNEQFF. In DNA, the CDR3 is TGTGCCAGCAGTGACGGGACTAGCGTCCACAATGAGCAGTTCTTC.